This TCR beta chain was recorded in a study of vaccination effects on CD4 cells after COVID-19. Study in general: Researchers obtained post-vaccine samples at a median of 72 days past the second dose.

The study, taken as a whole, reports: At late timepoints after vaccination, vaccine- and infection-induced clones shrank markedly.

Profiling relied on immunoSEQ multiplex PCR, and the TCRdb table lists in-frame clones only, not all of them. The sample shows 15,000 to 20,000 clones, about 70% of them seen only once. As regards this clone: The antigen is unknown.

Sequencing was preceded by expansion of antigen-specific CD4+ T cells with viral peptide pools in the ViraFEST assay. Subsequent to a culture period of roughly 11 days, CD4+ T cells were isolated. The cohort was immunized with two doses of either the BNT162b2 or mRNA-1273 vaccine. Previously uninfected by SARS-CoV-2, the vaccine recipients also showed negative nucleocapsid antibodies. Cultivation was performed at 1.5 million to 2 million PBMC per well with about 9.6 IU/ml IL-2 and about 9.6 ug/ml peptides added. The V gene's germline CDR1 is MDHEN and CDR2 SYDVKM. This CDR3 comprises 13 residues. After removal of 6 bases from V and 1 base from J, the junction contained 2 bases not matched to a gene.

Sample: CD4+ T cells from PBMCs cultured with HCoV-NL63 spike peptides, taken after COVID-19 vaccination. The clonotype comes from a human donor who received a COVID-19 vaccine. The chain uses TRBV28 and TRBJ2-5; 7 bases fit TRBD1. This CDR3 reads CASSTGVQETQYF. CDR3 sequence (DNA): TGTGCCAGCAGCACAGGGGTCCAAGAGACCCAGTACTTC.